The clone carrying this T cell receptor (beta chain) came up once. No antigen is known for it. Germline V lookup: CDR1 MDHEN, CDR2 SYDVKM. The CDR3 covers 14 residues. With V trimmed by 5 bases and J by 6 bases, 3 bases remained unmatched. The source of the sample is a study of cytomegalovirus exposure and HLA in healthy donors. It was with 60 Vbeta and 13 Jbeta primers that the PCR ran. TCRdb's table, derived via immunoSEQ multiplex PCR, lists solely in-frame clones and lacks some. This sample has approximately 150,000 clones, with around 57% found just once. Overall study results and limits: Association of a missense DCLRE1C variant with TCR beta V- and J-gene trimming was reported in a later analysis. Roughly uniform depth of sequencing across donors was assumed in presence/absence analyses. A later examination showed that TCR association rates differed by HLA locus, with DRB1 most and HLA-C fewest.

Sequencing was performed on PBMCs. The gene calls are TRBV28 and TRBJ2-1; 11 bases map to TRBD2. This receptor was obtained from a male donor in good health and CMV-seronegative. CDR3 loop: CASSPSGGINEQFF. CDR3 DNA: TGTGCCAGCAGTCCTAGCGGGGGGATCAATGAGCAGTTCTTC.